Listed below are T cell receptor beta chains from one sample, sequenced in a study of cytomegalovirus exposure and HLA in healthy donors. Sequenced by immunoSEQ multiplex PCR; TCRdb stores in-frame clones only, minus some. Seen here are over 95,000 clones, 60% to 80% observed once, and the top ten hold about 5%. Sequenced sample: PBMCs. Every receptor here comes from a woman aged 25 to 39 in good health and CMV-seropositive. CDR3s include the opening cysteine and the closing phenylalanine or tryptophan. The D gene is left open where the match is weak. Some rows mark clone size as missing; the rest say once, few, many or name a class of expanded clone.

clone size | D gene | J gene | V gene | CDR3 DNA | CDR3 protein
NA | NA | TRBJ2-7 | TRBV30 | TGTGCCTGGAGTGGGGCGCTGGGGGGCTACGAGCAGTACTTC | CAWSGALGGYEQYF
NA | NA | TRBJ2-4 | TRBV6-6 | TGTGCCAGCAGCCCAGGGGGAGGACCTTACAAAAACATTCAGTACTTC | CASSPGGGPYKNIQYF
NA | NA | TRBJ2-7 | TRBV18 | TGTGCCAGCTCACCGGGGGGTCACGAGCAGTACTTC | CASSPGGHEQYF
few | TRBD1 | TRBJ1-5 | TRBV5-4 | TGTGCCAGCAGCCACAGGGGGAGCAATCAGCCCCAGCATTTT | CASSHRGSNQPQHF
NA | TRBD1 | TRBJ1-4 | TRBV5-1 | TGCGCCAGCAGCCTTCTGACAGGGAGAGAGGAAAAACTGTTTTTT | CASSLLTGREEKLFF
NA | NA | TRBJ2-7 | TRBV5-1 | TGCGCCAGCAGCTTGCGTGGGAGTTTGTACGAGCAGTACTTC | CASSLRGSLYEQYF
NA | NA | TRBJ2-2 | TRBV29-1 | TGCAGCGTTGGGAGGGGCCGAGCCACCGGGGAGCTGTTTTTT | CSVGRGRATGELFF
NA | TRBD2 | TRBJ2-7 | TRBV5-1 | TGCGCCAGCAGCTTCCGCCCTACCGGGACTAGCGGAGTCTACGAGCAGTACTTC | CASSFRPTGTSGVYEQYF
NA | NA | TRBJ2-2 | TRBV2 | TGTGCCAGCCGGTCAACAGGGTCGTACACCGGGGAGCTGTTTTTT | CASRSTGSYTGELFF
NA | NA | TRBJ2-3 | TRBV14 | TGTGCCAGCAGCCGATGGCAGGGTGGGACAGATACGCAGTATTTT | CASSRWQGGTDTQYF
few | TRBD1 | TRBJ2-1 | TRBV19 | TGTGCCAGTAGTTCTCGGGACAGGGGGAACAATGAGCAGTTCTTC | CASSSRDRGNNEQFF
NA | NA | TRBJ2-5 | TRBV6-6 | TGTGCCAGCAGTTACCGGACAGAAGAGACCCAGTACTTC | CASSYRTEETQYF
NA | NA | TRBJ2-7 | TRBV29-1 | TGCAGCGTTTATAGCTTAGCCAGTTACGAGCAGTACTTC | CSVYSLASYEQYF
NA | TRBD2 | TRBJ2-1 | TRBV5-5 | TGTGCCAGCAGCGGGCCCGGACTAGCGGACTACAATGAGCAGTTCTTC | CASSGPGLADYNEQFF
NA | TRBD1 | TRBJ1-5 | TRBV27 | TGTGCCAGCAGTCAGGGGACAGGGTCCAATCAGCCCCAGCATTTT | CASSQGTGSNQPQHF
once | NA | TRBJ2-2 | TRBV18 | TGTGCCAGCTCACCGCCGGGGAAGGGGGAGCTGTTTTTT | CASSPPGKGELFF
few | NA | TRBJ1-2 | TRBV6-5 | TGTGCCAGCAGTCTCAAATATTCCGGTGGCTACACCTTC | CASSLKYSGGYTF
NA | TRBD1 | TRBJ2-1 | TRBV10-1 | TGCGCCAGCAGTGGACAGGGGAAGTCCAATGAGCAGTTCTTC | CASSGQGKSNEQFF
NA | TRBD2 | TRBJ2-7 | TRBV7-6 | TGTGCCAGCAGCCCCGCGGGGGGAGGCCGCGGCGAGCAGTACTTC | CASSPAGGGRGEQYF
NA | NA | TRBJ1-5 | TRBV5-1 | TGCGCCAGCAGCGAGAGGGAAGGGCAGCCCCAGCATTTT | CASSEREGQPQHF
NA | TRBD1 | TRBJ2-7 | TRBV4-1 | TGCGCCAGCAGCCGAGACGCCGGGACAGGGGCCTACGAGCAGTACTTC | CASSRDAGTGAYEQYF
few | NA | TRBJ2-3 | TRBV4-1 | TGCGCCAGCAGCCAAGTGAGGACTAACACAGATACGCAGTATTTT | CASSQVRTNTDTQYF
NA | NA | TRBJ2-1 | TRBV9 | TGTGCCAGCAGCGTAGGTAATCTGGGGACTCAAGAGCAGTTCTTC | CASSVGNLGTQEQFF
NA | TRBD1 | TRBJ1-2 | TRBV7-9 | TGTGCCAGCAGCTCAGACAGGGTGTATGGCTACACCTTC | CASSSDRVYGYTF
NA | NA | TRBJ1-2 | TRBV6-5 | TGTGCCAGCAGTTACTCGGGATCCGGGGGTGGCTACACCTTC | CASSYSGSGGGYTF
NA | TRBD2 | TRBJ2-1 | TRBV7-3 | TGTGCCAGCAGCGGACTAGCGACCCCTGAGTACAATGAGCAGTTCTTC | CASSGLATPEYNEQFF
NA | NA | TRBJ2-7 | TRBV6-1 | TGTGCCAGCAGTGAAGTTCTCGGCGGTTCAAACGGCTACGAGCAGTACTTC | CASSEVLGGSNGYEQYF
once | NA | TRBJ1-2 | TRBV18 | TGTGCCAGCTCACCGGGTCCGGGGGAGAGGGTCTATGGCTACACCTTC | CASSPGPGERVYGYTF
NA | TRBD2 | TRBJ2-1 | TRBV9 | TGTGCCAGCAGCAAGGGGACTAGCGGGAGGGCGGATGAGCAGTTCTTC | CASSKGTSGRADEQFF
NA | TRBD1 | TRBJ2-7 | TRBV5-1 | TGCGCCAGCAGCTTGGGACCAGGGGGCATCTACGAGCAGTACTTC | CASSLGPGGIYEQYF
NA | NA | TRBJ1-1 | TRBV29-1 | TGCAGCGTTGAACGGGAGCTTGAAGCTTTCTTT | CSVERELEAFF
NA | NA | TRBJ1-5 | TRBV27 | TGTGCCAGCAGCCCCAACCCAGCAGACCCCTGGGGGACACGGGGCAATCAGCCCCAGCATTTT | CASSPNPADPWGTRGNQPQHF
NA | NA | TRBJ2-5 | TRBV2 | TGTGCCAGCAGTGCGTTAGAGACCCAGTACTTC | CASSALETQYF
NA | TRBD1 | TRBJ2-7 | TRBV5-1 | TGCGCCAGCAGCCGGACAGGAGCCTACGAGCAGTACTTC | CASSRTGAYEQYF
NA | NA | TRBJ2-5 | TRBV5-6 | TGTGCCAGCAGTTTAGGGGGTATGGAAGAGACCCAGTACTTC | CASSLGGMEETQYF
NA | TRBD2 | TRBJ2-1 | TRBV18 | TGTGCCAGCTCACCAACTCGACTAGCGGGGGGGCGACAGTTCTTC | CASSPTRLAGGRQFF
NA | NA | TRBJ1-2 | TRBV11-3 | TGTGCCAGCAGCTCAGACATCCGCTACACCTTC | CASSSDIRYTF
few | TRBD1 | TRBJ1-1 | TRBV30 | TGTGCCCGAAGCCAGGGGGGAAAAACTGAAGCTTTCTTT | CARSQGGKTEAFF
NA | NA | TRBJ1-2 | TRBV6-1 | TGTGCCAGCAGTGAGTTCTTGGGCGTTAACTATGGCTACACCTTC | CASSEFLGVNYGYTF
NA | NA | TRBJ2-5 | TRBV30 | TGTGCCTGGAGTGTACAGGAGGGGGCACGAGAGACCCAGTACTTC | CAWSVQEGARETQYF
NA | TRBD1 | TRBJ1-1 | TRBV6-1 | TGTGCCAGCATCTTAGGACAGGGGTACACTGAAGCTTTCTTT | CASILGQGYTEAFF
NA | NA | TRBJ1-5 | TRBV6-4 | TGTGCCAGCAGTGAACAGGGTGGCAATCAGCCCCAGCATTTT | CASSEQGGNQPQHF
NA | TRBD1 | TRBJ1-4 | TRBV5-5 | TGTGCCAGCAGCTTGGGAGCCGGGACAGGGGTTGAAAAACTGTTTTTT | CASSLGAGTGVEKLFF
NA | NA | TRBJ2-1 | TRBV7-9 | TGTGCCAGCAGCTTAGTCAGTGATGAGCAGTTCTTC | CASSLVSDEQFF
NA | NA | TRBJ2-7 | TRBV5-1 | TGCGCCAGCAGCTTTGGGGACACCAACTACGAGCAGTACTTC | CASSFGDTNYEQYF
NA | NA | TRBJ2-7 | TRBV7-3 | TGTGCCAGCTCTACGCGGGGCCCGACGGTGCAGTACTTC | CASSTRGPTVQYF
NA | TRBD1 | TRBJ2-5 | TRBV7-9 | TGTGCCAGCAGCTTTGAACAGGGGGCGTTCTTCCAGTACTTC | CASSFEQGAFFQYF
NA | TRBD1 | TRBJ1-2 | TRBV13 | TGTGCCAGCAGCTTAGGCCTCGGGACAGCACCCTATGGCTACACCTTC | CASSLGLGTAPYGYTF
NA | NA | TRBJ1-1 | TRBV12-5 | TGTGCTAGTGGTTTATGGGAGGTGTTTAGCTTGAACACTGAAGCTTTCTTT | CASGLWEVFSLNTEAFF
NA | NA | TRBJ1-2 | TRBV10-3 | TGTGCCATCAGTGAGCAGGGTGGGTATGGCTACACCTTC | CAISEQGGYGYTF
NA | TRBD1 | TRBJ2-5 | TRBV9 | TGTGCCAGCAGCGTAGATGGGACAGGGGTTGAGACCCAGTACTTC | CASSVDGTGVETQYF
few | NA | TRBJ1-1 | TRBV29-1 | TGCAGCGTTGCACTATCCACTGAAGCTTTCTTT | CSVALSTEAFF
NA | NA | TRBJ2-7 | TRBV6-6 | TGTGCCAGCAGTCCGATTGTGGGCCACGAGCAGTACTTC | CASSPIVGHEQYF
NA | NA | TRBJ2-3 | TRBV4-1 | TGCGCCAGCAGCCAAGAACGTGCAGGAGGGACAGATACGCAGTATTTT | CASSQERAGGTDTQYF
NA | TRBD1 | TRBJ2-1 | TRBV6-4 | TGTGCCAGCAGTGACTCAGGACAGGGCCGTTTCAATGAGCAGTTCTTC | CASSDSGQGRFNEQFF
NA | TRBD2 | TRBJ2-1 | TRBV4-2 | TGTGCCAGCAGCCAAGATTCGACTAGCGGGACCTACAATGAGCAGTTCTTC | CASSQDSTSGTYNEQFF
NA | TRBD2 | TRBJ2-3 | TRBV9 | TGTGCCAGCAGCGTTGGACTAGATCGAGGCACAGATACGCAGTATTTT | CASSVGLDRGTDTQYF
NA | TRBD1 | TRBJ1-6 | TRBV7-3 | TGTGCCAGCAGCCCCTCGGGACAGGGATCGCCCCTCCACTTT | CASSPSGQGSPLHF
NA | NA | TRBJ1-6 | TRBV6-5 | TGTGCCAGCAGTTTAACCGGGCCCAGAGGGAATTCACCCCTCCACTTT | CASSLTGPRGNSPLHF